One sample yielded the 20 T cell receptor beta chains listed below, sequenced in a study of shared clonotypes between healthy human individuals. Clones were read by immunoSEQ multiplex PCR, and TCRdb kept only the in-frame ones, dropping some. The sample lists some 2,100,000 clones, roughly 95% occurring once. Material for sequencing was naive CD4+ T cells sorted from blood. Indicated subset: CD45RA+ positively selected. The source of these receptors is a man aged 18 to 30 in good health.

This clone occurred a few times. The V and J genes are TRBV25-1 and TRBJ1-6; D unresolved. CDR3 length equals 13 residues. Per the germline V gene, CDR1 is MGHDK and CDR2 is SYGVNS. Trimming left V 5 bases short and J 5 bases short, with 7 bases between. The CDR3 nucleotides read TGTGCCAGCAGTTTTGCGGATAATTCACCCCTCCACTTT. Translated: CASSFADNSPLHF.

The genes are TRBV29-1 and TRBJ2-7; D not certain. The germline V and J ends were trimmed by 6 bases and 4 bases, with 13 bases remaining between them. The CDR3 extends over 12 amino acids. Germline values: CDR1 SQVTM, CDR2 ANQGSEA. The chain's CDR3 is CSVRRDGYEQYF. In DNA, the CDR3 is TGCAGCGTCCGCCGTGACGGATACGAGCAGTACTTC.

The chain carries TRBV12-5 and TRBJ1-1; 10 bases are shared with TRBD1. This CDR3 comprises 22 residues. Looked up from germline, CDR1 is LGHNT and CDR2 is FRNRAP. Trimming at V came to 2 bases and at J to 6 bases, leaving 27 bases not matched to a gene. CDR3 bases: TGTGCTAGTGGTTTGATGCCCTCACTTGGGACAGGGGAGATGGTAGTGCATGCTGAAGCTTTCTTT. Amino acids: CASGLMPSLGTGEMVVHAEAFF.

This clone was counted only a few times. CDR3 protein: CAWSVWDNTEAFF. For the CDR3, the DNA is TGTGCCTGGAGTGTATGGGATAACACTGAAGCTTTCTTT. The rearrangement uses TRBV30 and TRBJ1-1; no clear D. There are 13 residues in the CDR3. V was clipped by 0 bases and J by 2 bases, with 7 bases between them. Germline assignment: CDR1 GTSNPN and CDR2 SVGIG (reference sequence).

The rearrangement links TRBV30 to TRBJ1-5, with D perhaps TRBD1 (6 bases). The CDR3 is 16 amino acids. Trimming removed 1 base at V and 2 bases at J, with 15 bases between. Per germline, CDR1 GTSNPN and CDR2 SVGIG (reference sequence). This CDR3 is CAWSGKGGGGNQPQHF. CDR3 bases: TGTGCCTGGAGTGGAAAAGGGGGGGGAGGCAATCAGCCCCAGCATTTT.

This chain links TRBV7-2 with TRBJ2-7; 8 nucleotides align to TRBD2. Looked up from germline, CDR1 is SGHTA and CDR2 is FQGNSA. The CDR3 consists of 17 residues. V lost 1 base, J lost 0 bases, and 8 bases stayed unmatched. The CDR3 here is CASSLGPSGLPSYEQYF. CDR3 bases: TGTGCCAGCAGCTTAGGGCCTAGCGGGCTACCCTCCTACGAGCAGTACTTC.

V gene TRBV7-9 combines with J gene TRBJ2-3; maybe TRBD1 (6 bases). Germline V gene data show CDR1 as SEHNR and CDR2 as FQNEAQ (reference sequence). The V end was cut by 4 bases, the J end by 0 bases, with 11 bases between. CDR3 length: 15 amino acids. The CDR3 bases are TGTGCCAGCAGCTACCAGGGGTCCAGCACAGATACGCAGTATTTT. This translates into CASSYQGSSTDTQYF. The full variable domain, rest sourced from reference TRBV7-9 and TRBJ2-3, is DTGVSQNPRHKITKRGQNVTFRCDPISEHNRLYWYRQTLGQGPEFLTYFQNEAQLEKSRLLSDRFSAERPKGSFSTLEIQRTEQGDSAMYLCASSYQGSSTDTQYFGPGTRLTVL.

The chain uses TRBV6-5 and TRBJ2-1, with 7 bases identical to TRBD2. J gave up 9 bases and V 2 bases, and 10 bases lay outside the gene matches. The CDR3 is 15 residues long. Germline CDR1 reads MNHEY; CDR2 reads SVGAGI. The CDR3 region is CASSYGEGLRSEQFF. The DNA of the CDR3 is TGTGCCAGCAGTTACGGGGAGGGACTCCGCAGTGAGCAGTTCTTC.

To note about this clone: In the same sample, other DNA sequences code for this CDR3. The rearrangement joins TRBV5-4 to TRBJ1-6, with D uncertain. CDR1 is SGHNT, CDR2 YYREEE, per germline (reference sequence). V dropped 5 bases and J dropped 0 bases, with 9 bases sitting between them. The CDR3 covers 15 residues. The CDR3 DNA reads as TGTGCCAGCAGTCTGGATAGCTCCTATAATTCACCCCTCCACTTT. It is translated as CASSLDSSYNSPLHF.

This clone was found a few times. One junction end does not reproduce the germline sequence, and a read error may be involved. J is TRBJ1-6 and V is TRBV30; D gene unclear. Per the germline V gene, CDR1 is GTSNPN and CDR2 is SVGIG (reference sequence). This CDR3 spans 11 amino acids. CDR3 residues: CAWSDKSPLHF. For the CDR3, the DNA is TGTGCCTGGAGTGATAAATCACCCCTCCACTTT.

The chain combines TRBV5-5 with TRBJ1-5; D ambiguous. The CDR3 runs 15 residues. Germline CDR1 and CDR2: SGHKS and YYEKEE (reference sequence). Trimming shortened V by 7 bases and J by 0 bases, and 14 bases separated the two germline ends. CDR3 protein: CASPLLGYSNQPQHF. The CDR3 bases are TGTGCCAGCCCCCTCCTGGGGTATAGCAATCAGCCCCAGCATTTT.

This clone was recorded only once. The chain recombines TRBV28 with TRBJ1-3; perhaps TRBD1 as D (6 bases). CDR1 is MDHEN, CDR2 SYDVKM, per germline. This CDR3 is 15 amino acids long. V gave up 5 bases and J gave up 4 bases, with 15 bases separating them. The CDR3 protein is CASSPEGTSGNTIYF. In DNA, the CDR3 is TGTGCCAGCAGTCCGGAGGGGACATCCGGAAACACCATATATTTT. The entire variable domain, with the rest obtained from reference TRBV28 and TRBJ1-3, is as follows: DVKVTQSSRYLVKRTGEKVFLECVQDMDHENMFWYRQDPGLGLRLIYFSYDVKMKEKGDIPEGYSVSREKKERFSLILESASTNQTSMYLCASSPEGTSGNTIYFGEGSWLTVV.

As to this clone: This sample includes further DNA sequences coding for the same CDR3. The V call is TRBV2, the J call TRBJ2-2; 13 bases align to TRBD2. Germline V CDR1 and CDR2: SNHLY, FYNNEI. V shed 5 bases, J shed 1 base, and the junction held 1 base outside the gene matches. This CDR3 comprises 16 residues. Here the CDR3 reads CASSRLAGGNTGELFF. CDR3 DNA sequence: TGTGCCAGCAGTAGACTAGCGGGGGGGAACACCGGGGAGCTGTTTTTT.

The DNA of the CDR3 is TGTGCCAGCAGTTACTCGACCGGACTGCTGTTTTTT. Translation: CASSYSTGLLFF. The J gene is TRBJ2-2, the V gene TRBV6-5; possible D gene TRBD2, 5 bases. Trimming took 0 bases from V and 13 from J, leaving 9 bases between them. This CDR3 contains 12 residues. Germline values: CDR1 MNHEY, CDR2 SVGAGI.

The V gene is TRBV5-4, the J gene TRBJ2-7; no clear D. The V end lost 4 bases, the J end lost 3 bases, and 11 bases lay between the germline ends. Germline CDR1 and CDR2: SGHNT and YYREEE (reference sequence). The CDR3 is made up of 13 amino acids. The CDR3 region has the DNA TGTGCCAGCAGCGCGACTGGGGTCTACGAGCAGTACTTC. Protein product: CASSATGVYEQYF. Drawing the rest from reference TRBV5-4 and TRBJ2-7, the complete variable domain is ETGVTQSPTHLIKTRGQQVTLRCSSQSGHNTVSWYQQALGQGPQFIFQYYREEENGRGNFPPRFSGLQFPNYSSELNVNALELDDSALYLCASSATGVYEQYFGPGTRLTVT.

Comments on this clone: Other nucleotide sequences from this sample produce the same CDR3. The chain is built from TRBV10-3 and TRBJ1-3; D is uncertain. Deletions cut 3 bases from V and 3 bases from J, with 6 bases between. The germline CDR1 and CDR2 sequences are ENHRY and SYGVKD. CDR3 length equals 13 residues. CDR3 protein: CAISDSSGNTIYF. CDR3 nucleotides: TGTGCCATCAGTGATTCCAGTGGAAACACCATATATTTT.

The rearrangement links TRBV12-5 to TRBJ1-4, with 8 bases aligning to TRBD1. Germline CDR1 and CDR2: LGHNT and FRNRAP. The junction had 18 bases not matched to a gene; V was cut back by 10 bases and J by 5 bases. This CDR3 contains 17 residues. DNA of the CDR3: TGTGCTACTACTCAGGGCCACGGGACAGGAGGGAATGAAAAACTGTTTTTT. Its protein is CATTQGHGTGGNEKLFF. Full variable domain (outside the CDR3, taken from reference TRBV12-5 and TRBJ1-4): DARVTQTPRHKVTEMGQEVTMRCQPILGHNTVFWYRQTMMQGLELLAYFRNRAPLDDSGMPKDRFSAEMPDATLATLKIQPSEPRDSAVYFCATTQGHGTGGNEKLFFGSGTQLSVL.

The chain uses TRBV10-3 and TRBJ1-5, with TRBD1 identical over 10 bases. The CDR3 is 19 amino acids. With V trimmed by 6 bases and J by 0 bases, 14 bases remained unmatched. Germline CDR1 ENHRY, CDR2 SYGVKD. CDR3 sequence (DNA): TGTGCCATCAGAGCACAGAAAGGGACAGGGGAGCATAGCAATCAGCCCCAGCATTTT. Translated: CAIRAQKGTGEHSNQPQHF.

The V call is TRBV7-2, the J call TRBJ1-1, with D hard to call. Trimming pared 5 bases from V and 3 bases from J, leaving 10 bases between. Germline lookup yields CDR1 SGHTA and CDR2 FQGNSA. This CDR3 is 13 amino acids long. The chain's CDR3 is CASSGRRDTEAFF. In DNA, the CDR3 is TGTGCCAGCAGCGGTCGAAGGGACACTGAAGCTTTCTTT.

In nucleotides, the CDR3 is TGTGCCACCTACCCGCGGACAGGGGACGGCTACACCTTC. It specifies CATYPRTGDGYTF. The V call is TRBV19, the J call TRBJ1-2; 9 nucleotides agree with TRBD1. There are 13 residues in the CDR3. The germline gives CDR1 LNHDA, CDR2 SQIVND (reference sequence). V trimming: 10 bases; J trimming: 8 bases; junction bases outside the gene matches: 11.